The 30 T cell receptor beta chains listed next were all sequenced from one sample in a study of radiotherapy plus CTLA-4 blockade in lung cancer. Profiling relied on immunoSEQ multiplex PCR, and the TCRdb table lists in-frame clones only, not all of them. The sample contains over 85,000 clones, 82% of which appear only once. This specimen was peripheral blood, taken from a patient treated with radiotherapy plus ipilimumab. The source of these receptors is a human donor with non-small cell lung cancer that progressed on radiotherapy plus ipilimumab.

DNA for the CDR3: TGTGCCAGCAGCCTCTCAAGGGGATGGGGCTACACCTTC. It specifies CASSLSRGWGYTF. V is TRBV14 and J is TRBJ1-2; tentatively, D is TRBD1 (5 bases). Germline CDR1 and CDR2: SGHDN and FVKESK. V was pared by 4 bases and J by 8 bases, with 14 bases between. The CDR3 extends over 13 amino acids.

V and J are TRBV7-9 and TRBJ2-2; tentatively, D is TRBD1 (6 bases). V was shortened by 5 bases and J by 7 bases, with 17 bases between the two germline ends. CDR1 is SEHNR and CDR2 is FQNEAQ in the germline V gene (reference sequence). The CDR3 has 15 residues. The CDR3 region is CASSKLDRFIGELFF. The CDR3 region has the DNA TGTGCCAGCAGCAAGCTCGACAGGTTCATCGGGGAGCTGTTTTTT.

The V call is TRBV30, the J call TRBJ1-5; 7 bases map to TRBD1. The CDR3 consists of 13 residues. Germline V CDR1 and CDR2: GTSNPN, SVGIG (reference sequence). V lost 4 bases to trimming and J lost 1 base; unmatched junction nucleotides: 1. CDR3 nucleotide sequence: TGTGCCTGGAACAGGGGCAGCAATCAGCCCCAGCATTTT. Translated: CAWNRGSNQPQHF. Based on the CDR3 plus reference TRBV30 and TRBJ1-5, the full variable domain is SQTIHQWPATLVQPVGSPLSLECTVEGTSNPNLYWYRQAAGRGLQLLFYSVGIGQISSEVPQNLSASRPQDRQFILSSKKLLLSDSGFYLCAWNRGSNQPQHFGDGTRLSIL.

This chain links TRBV29-1 with TRBJ2-7; tentatively, D is TRBD1 (6 bases). V lost 4 bases and J lost 4, with 11 bases in between. The germline CDR1 and CDR2 sequences are SQVTM and ANQGSEA. The CDR3 runs 12 residues. In nucleotides, the CDR3 is TGCAGCGTTGGGACAGCCGGATACGAGCAGTACTTC. Translation gives CSVGTAGYEQYF.

The V gene is TRBV6-1, the J gene TRBJ2-1; D remains ambiguous. The CDR3 has 12 amino acids. V was shortened by 0 bases and J by 15 bases, with 12 bases between the two germline ends. The V gene's germline CDR1 is MNHNS and CDR2 SASEGT. This CDR3 reads CASSEAGQHPFF. CDR3 bases: TGTGCCAGCAGTGAAGCTGGGCAGCATCCGTTCTTC.

This clone turned up a few times. The chain has TRBV19 and TRBJ1-2, with D possibly matching TRBD1 (5 bases). The CDR3 totals 15 residues. V was clipped by 1 base and J by 5 bases, with 14 bases between them. Germline assignment: CDR1 LNHDA and CDR2 SQIVND (reference sequence). CDR3: CASSIVDRLSYGYTF. In DNA form, the CDR3 reads TGTGCCAGTAGTATAGTAGACAGACTCTCGTATGGCTACACCTTC.

In its sample, this clone was seen a few times. This chain uses TRBV19 with TRBJ2-7, with no clear D. Germline V gene sequence: CDR1 LNHDA, CDR2 SQIVND (reference sequence). V lost 1 base and J lost 0, with 7 bases in between. The CDR3 has 14 amino acids. CDR3 protein: CASSIVGSSYEQYF. In DNA, the CDR3 is TGTGCCAGTAGTATAGTGGGCAGCTCCTACGAGCAGTACTTC.

The DNA for the CDR3 is TGTGCCAGAAGCTTAGGGTCGGGACAGGGGCCTGTGGGTTCCTTC. Its protein is CARSLGSGQGPVGSF. The chain uses TRBV7-5 and TRBJ1-2; TRBD1, the table's D call, was not compared with the DNA. TRBV7-5 is a recognized pseudogene. The CDR3 spans 15 residues.

The V call is TRBV11-2, the J call TRBJ2-2; the D call may be TRBD1 or TRBD2 (5 bases each). CDR1 and CDR2 (germline): SGHAT, FQNNGV. The V end was cut by 1 base, the J end by 5 bases, with 17 bases between. The CDR3 spans 17 residues. This CDR3 reads CASSLGGALKGTGELFF. The CDR3, as DNA: TGTGCCAGCAGCTTAGGGGGAGCCCTTAAGGGGACCGGGGAGCTGTTTTTT.

The chain combines TRBV28 with TRBJ2-3; D possibly matches TRBD1 or TRBD2 (5 bases each). Trimming took 3 bases from V and 2 from J, leaving 15 bases between them. Germline V CDR1 and CDR2: MDHEN, SYDVKM. The CDR3 totals 16 residues. In DNA, the CDR3 is TGTGCCAGCAGTTTCAACAGGTGGGGGATCACAGATACGCAGTATTTT. It is translated as CASSFNRWGITDTQYF.

CDR3 sequence reads: CASSAGGPAYYEQYF. In DNA form, the CDR3 reads TGCGCCAGCAGCGCCGGGGGACCCGCGTACTACGAGCAGTACTTC. The chain combines TRBV5-1 with TRBJ2-7; D is possibly TRBD2 (6 bases). CDR3 length: 15 amino acids. Trimming left V 4 bases short and J 3 bases short, with 17 bases between. Germline loops: CDR1 SGHRS, CDR2 YFSETQ.

This clone was detected once. Other DNA sequences in this specimen translate into the identical CDR3. The CDR3 sequence: CASSYSNQPQHF. The CDR3 DNA sequence: TGTGCCAGCAGTTATAGCAATCAGCCCCAGCATTTT. This chain links TRBV28 with TRBJ1-5, with D hard to call. Germline-derived CDR1 and CDR2 are MDHEN and SYDVKM. V dropped 4 bases and J dropped 0 bases, with 1 base sitting between them. This CDR3 contains 12 residues.

The V gene is TRBV2, the J gene TRBJ1-5; D is possibly TRBD1 (5 bases). This CDR3 contains 14 residues. Trimming stripped 0 bases from V and 6 bases from J, with 9 bases between. Germline CDR1 is SNHLY and CDR2 is FYNNEI. In nucleotides, the CDR3 is TGTGCCAGCAGTGAAGCGGAGGGGAGTCAGCCCCAGCATTTT. Encoded protein: CASSEAEGSQPQHF.

This clone was counted a single time. The V gene is TRBV15, the J gene TRBJ2-2, with TRBD2 as a possible D gene (5 bases). Trimming took 1 base from V and 5 from J, leaving 14 bases between them. The germline V gene encodes CDR1 LNHNV and CDR2 YYDKDF (reference sequence). The CDR3 spans 16 residues. In nucleotides, the CDR3 is TGTGCCACCAGCAGAGGACGACTACTACTTACCGGGGAGCTGTTTTTT. Translating gives CATSRGRLLLTGELFF.

The chain couples TRBV11-2 to TRBJ2-5; D is uncertain. V shed 7 bases and J shed 5 bases, with 8 bases lying between them. Germline V gives CDR1 SGHAT, CDR2 FQNNGV. This CDR3 is 11 amino acids long. CDR3 loop: CASTLGETQYF. The CDR3 nucleotides read TGTGCCAGCACCTTGGGGGAGACCCAGTACTTC.

This clone has just one count. This chain joins TRBV5-1 and TRBJ2-5; unclear D gene. Deletions cut 3 bases from V and 5 bases from J, with 14 bases between. The CDR3 consists of 14 residues. Germline V CDR1 and CDR2: SGHRS, YFSETQ. CDR3 region: CASSYTSQRETQYF. CDR3 in DNA: TGCGCCAGCAGCTACACGTCACAAAGGGAGACCCAGTACTTC.

CDR3 DNA sequence: TGCGCCAGCAGCTTGGACAGGGGAACCTACGAGCAGTACTTC. This gives the protein CASSLDRGTYEQYF. The chain combines TRBV5-1 with TRBJ2-7; 7 bases map to TRBD1. The length of the CDR3 is 14 residues. The J segment lost 2 bases and the V segment lost 0 bases, leaving 2 bases of the junction unmatched. Germline-derived CDR1 and CDR2 are SGHRS and YFSETQ.

This clone was seen just once. Germline and junction disagree at one end, which may indicate a read error. The chain is built from TRBV7-7 and TRBJ2-1; a possible D gene is TRBD1 (6 bases). CDR1 is SSHAT and CDR2 is FNYEAQ in the germline V gene (reference sequence). This CDR3 has 13 amino acids. CDR3 in DNA: TGTGCTAGCAGCCCTAACAGGGACAATGAGCAGTTCTTC. Translation: CASSPNRDNEQFF.

The CDR3 region is CAWIPGYAEAFF. CDR3 coding DNA: TGTGCCTGGATCCCCGGGTACGCTGAAGCTTTCTTT. The chain couples TRBV30 to TRBJ1-1; D unclear. The length of the CDR3 is 12 residues. CDR1 and CDR2 from the germline V gene are GTSNPN and SVGIG (reference sequence). V was trimmed by 4 bases and J by 6 bases, leaving 12 bases between them.

The V call is TRBV27, the J call TRBJ1-1, with a weak D call TRBD1 (5 bases). The CDR3 loop spans 15 amino acids. Trimming removed 6 bases at V and 1 base at J, with 15 bases between. Germline values: CDR1 MNHEY, CDR2 SMNVEV (reference sequence). The CDR3 region is CASSRPGLPNTEAFF. The CDR3 DNA is TGTGCCAGCAGCCGGCCGGGACTCCCGAACACTGAAGCTTTCTTT.

This chain joins TRBV9 and TRBJ1-6; the D is unclear. The CDR3 has 14 amino acids. V lost 3 bases and J 9 bases, leaving 13 bases between the germline ends. Germline V gene sequence: CDR1 SGDLS, CDR2 YYNGEE. The chain's CDR3 is CASSEGPVGSPLHF. In DNA, the CDR3 is TGTGCCAGCAGCGAGGGCCCTGTAGGTTCACCCCTCCACTTT.

This chain uses TRBV18 with TRBJ1-1; TRBD1 matches 7 bases. Per the germline V gene, CDR1 is KGHSH and CDR2 is LQKENI. V shed 4 bases and J 11 bases; nucleotides not matched to a gene: 7. CDR3 length equals 12 residues. The CDR3 nucleotides are TGTGCCAGCTCACTGGGGGAGGGGGCCGCTTTCTTT. It translates to CASSLGEGAAFF.

The rearrangement uses TRBV25-1 and TRBJ2-7; 10 bases align to TRBD2. Germline-derived CDR1 and CDR2 are MGHDK and SYGVNS. The ends lost 2 bases at V and 6 bases at J; junction bases unmatched: 10. The CDR3 is 16 residues long. CDR3 DNA sequence: TGTGCCAGCAGTGAAGCGCTAGCGGGAGTGTGGATCGAGCAGTACGTC. Amino acid sequence: CASSEALAGVWIEQYV.

In the case of this clone: This sample includes further DNA sequences coding for the same CDR3. This rearrangement joins TRBV28 to TRBJ1-3; D unclear. The CDR3 length is 14 residues. Germline V CDR1 and CDR2: MDHEN, SYDVKM. V was pared by 3 bases and J by 4 bases, with 10 bases between. The CDR3 sequence: CASSFRGLGNTIYF. CDR3 DNA sequence: TGTGCCAGCAGTTTTCGAGGGTTGGGAAACACCATATATTTT.

The CDR3, as DNA: TGTGCCACCAGGACTAGCGTCTATTCCTACGAGCAGTACGTC. The encoded protein is CATRTSVYSYEQYV. The J gene is TRBJ2-7, the V gene TRBV6-5; TRBD2 matches at 9 bases. Per germline, CDR1 MNHEY and CDR2 SVGAGI. Trimming cost V 10 bases and J 1 base; bases outside gene matches: 8. The CDR3 is 14 amino acids.

This clone was recorded a few times. This rearrangement joins TRBV6-4 to TRBJ1-1; D call uncertain. In germline, CDR1 is MRHNA, CDR2 SNTAGT. CDR3 length equals 15 residues. Trimming shortened V by 0 bases and J by 3 bases, and 11 bases separated the two germline ends. The CDR3 nucleotides read TGTGCCAGCAGTGACTCGGGCGCCGGGGACACTGAAGCTTTCTTT. This encodes CASSDSGAGDTEAFF.

V usage is TRBV11-3 and J usage is TRBJ2-7, with 9 bases lining up with TRBD2. The germline V gene encodes CDR1 SGHNT and CDR2 YENEEA. V shed 3 bases, J shed 3 bases, and the junction held 18 bases outside the gene matches. The CDR3 extends over 19 amino acids. CDR3 DNA sequence: TGTGCCAGCAGCTTCCACTTTAGCGGGAGACTTTTTTGGGACTACGAGCAGTACGTC. Amino acids: CASSFHFSGRLFWDYEQYV.

The chain combines TRBV10-2 with TRBJ2-7, with D hard to call. Per germline, CDR1 WSHSY and CDR2 SAAADI. V lost 6 bases, J lost 4 bases, and 16 bases lay in between. The CDR3 runs 14 residues. CDR3 nucleotide sequence: TGCGCCAGCAGCCTGGACGGAGAGTTTTACGAGCAGTACGTC. This encodes CASSLDGEFYEQYV.

The chain carries TRBV9 and TRBJ2-1; no firm D call. V shed 3 bases and J shed 8 bases, with 9 bases lying between them. This CDR3 has 12 amino acids. CDR1 and CDR2 (germline): SGDLS, YYNGEE. This chain's CDR3 is CASSGPFDEQFF. CDR3 sequence (DNA): TGTGCCAGCAGCGGACCCTTCGATGAGCAGTTCTTC. The full variable domain, with the rest looked up from reference TRBV9 and TRBJ2-1, is DSGVTQTPKHLITATGQRVTLRCSPRSGDLSVYWYQQSLDQGLQFLIQYYNGEERAKGNILERFSAQQFPDLHSELNLSSLELGDSALYFCASSGPFDEQFFGPGTRLTVL.

The chain carries TRBV7-8 and TRBJ1-3; tentative D call: TRBD1 (5 bases). This CDR3 spans 13 amino acids. V was trimmed by 5 bases and J by 3 bases, leaving 8 bases between them. CDR1 and CDR2 (germline): SGHVS, FQNEAQ. The CDR3 region is CASSTGVGNTIYF. The CDR3 DNA reads TGTGCCAGCAGCACGGGGGTTGGAAACACCATATATTTT. Looking up the rest from reference TRBV7-8 and TRBJ1-3 gives the full variable domain: GAGVSQSPRYKVAKRGQDVALRCDPISGHVSLFWYQQALGQGPEFLTYFQNEAQLDKSGLPSDRFFAERPEGSVSTLKIQRTQQEDSAVYLCASSTGVGNTIYFGEGSWLTVV.